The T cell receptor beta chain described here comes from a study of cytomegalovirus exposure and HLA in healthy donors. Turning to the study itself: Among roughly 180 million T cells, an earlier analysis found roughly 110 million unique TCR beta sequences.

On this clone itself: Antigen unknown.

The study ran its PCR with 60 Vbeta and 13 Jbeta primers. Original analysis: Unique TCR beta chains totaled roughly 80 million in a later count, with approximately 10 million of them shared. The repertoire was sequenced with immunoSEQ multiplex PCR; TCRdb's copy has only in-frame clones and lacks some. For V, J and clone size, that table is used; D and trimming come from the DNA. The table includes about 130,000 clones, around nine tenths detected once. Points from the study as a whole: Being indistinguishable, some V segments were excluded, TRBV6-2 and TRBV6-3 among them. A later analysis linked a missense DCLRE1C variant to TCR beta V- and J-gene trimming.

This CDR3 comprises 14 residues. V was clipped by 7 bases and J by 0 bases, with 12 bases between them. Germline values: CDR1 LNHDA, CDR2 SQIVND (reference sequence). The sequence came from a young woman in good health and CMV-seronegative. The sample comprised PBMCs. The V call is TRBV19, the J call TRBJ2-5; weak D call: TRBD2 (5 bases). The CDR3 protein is CASTQTGDQETQYF. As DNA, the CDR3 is TGTGCCAGTACCCAAACCGGGGACCAAGAGACCCAGTACTTC.